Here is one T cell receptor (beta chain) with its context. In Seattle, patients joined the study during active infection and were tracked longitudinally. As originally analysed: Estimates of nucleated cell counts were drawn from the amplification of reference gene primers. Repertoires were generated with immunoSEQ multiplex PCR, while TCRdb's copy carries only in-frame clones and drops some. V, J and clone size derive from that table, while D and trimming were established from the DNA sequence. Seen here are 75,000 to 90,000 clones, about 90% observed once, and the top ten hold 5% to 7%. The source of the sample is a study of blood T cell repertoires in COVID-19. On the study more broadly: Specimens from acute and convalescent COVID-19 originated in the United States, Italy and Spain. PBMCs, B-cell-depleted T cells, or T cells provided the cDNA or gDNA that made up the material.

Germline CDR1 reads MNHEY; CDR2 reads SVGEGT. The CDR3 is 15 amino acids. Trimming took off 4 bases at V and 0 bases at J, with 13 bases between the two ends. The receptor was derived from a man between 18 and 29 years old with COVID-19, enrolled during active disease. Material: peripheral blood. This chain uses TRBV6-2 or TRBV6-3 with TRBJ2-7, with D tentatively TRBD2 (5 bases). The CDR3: CASSSRTLLSYEQYF. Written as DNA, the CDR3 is TGTGCCAGCAGTTCCAGGACTCTGCTCTCCTACGAGCAGTACTTC.